The sequence of this T cell receptor beta chain was determined in a study of T cell responses to AZD1222 COVID-19 vaccine. J was trimmed by 7 bases and V by 2 bases; bases with no gene match: 5. There are 15 residues in the CDR3. Per germline, CDR1 SGHRS and CDR2 YFSETQ. Sequencing was performed with immunoSEQ multiplex PCR; in TCRdb, only in-frame clones are kept and a portion is missing. The sample includes some 79,000 clones, 80% to 90% of them seen just once. Sequencing was performed on peripheral blood, taken 28 days after the second AZD1222 dose. This TCR was recovered from an adult who received the AZD1222 COVID-19 vaccine. The rearrangement uses TRBV5-1 and TRBJ1-6; the match to TRBD1 covers 8 bases. CDR3 in amino acids: CASSLTGQVNSPLHF. CDR3 nucleotides: TGCGCCAGCAGCTTAACGGGACAGGTCAATTCACCCCTCCACTTT.